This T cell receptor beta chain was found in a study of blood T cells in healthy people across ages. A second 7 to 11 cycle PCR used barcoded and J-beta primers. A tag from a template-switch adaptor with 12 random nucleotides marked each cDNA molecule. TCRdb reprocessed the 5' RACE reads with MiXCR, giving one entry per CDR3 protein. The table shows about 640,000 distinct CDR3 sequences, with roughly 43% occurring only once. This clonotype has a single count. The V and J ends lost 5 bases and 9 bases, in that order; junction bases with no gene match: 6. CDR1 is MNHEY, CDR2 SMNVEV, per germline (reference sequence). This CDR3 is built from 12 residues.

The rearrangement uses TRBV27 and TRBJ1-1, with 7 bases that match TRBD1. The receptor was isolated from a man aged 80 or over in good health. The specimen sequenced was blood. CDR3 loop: CASSLDRRQAFF. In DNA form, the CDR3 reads TGTGCCAGCAGTCTGGACAGGCGCCAAGCTTTCTTT.